This T cell receptor beta chain was obtained from a study of blood T cell repertoires in COVID-19. To note about this clone: A read error may account for a junction end that differs from germline.

Germline V gene lookup returns CDR1 LGHDT and CDR2 YNNKEL (reference sequence). This CDR3 is 11 amino acids long. Data came from immunoSEQ multiplex PCR; TCRdb stores just in-frame clones and leaves some out. The data contain about 150,000 clones, around 83% of them seen just once; the ten biggest clones take up approximately 30%. The TCR originated in a woman aged 55-69 years with acute or convalescent COVID-19. The chain joins TRBV3-1 (or the pseudogene TRBV3-2) to TRBJ2-5; 7 nucleotides line up with TRBD1. Sequenced: peripheral blood. In DNA, the CDR3 is TGTGCCAGCAGCGTCCGGGACAGAAGTCACTTC. This encodes CASSVRDRSHF.